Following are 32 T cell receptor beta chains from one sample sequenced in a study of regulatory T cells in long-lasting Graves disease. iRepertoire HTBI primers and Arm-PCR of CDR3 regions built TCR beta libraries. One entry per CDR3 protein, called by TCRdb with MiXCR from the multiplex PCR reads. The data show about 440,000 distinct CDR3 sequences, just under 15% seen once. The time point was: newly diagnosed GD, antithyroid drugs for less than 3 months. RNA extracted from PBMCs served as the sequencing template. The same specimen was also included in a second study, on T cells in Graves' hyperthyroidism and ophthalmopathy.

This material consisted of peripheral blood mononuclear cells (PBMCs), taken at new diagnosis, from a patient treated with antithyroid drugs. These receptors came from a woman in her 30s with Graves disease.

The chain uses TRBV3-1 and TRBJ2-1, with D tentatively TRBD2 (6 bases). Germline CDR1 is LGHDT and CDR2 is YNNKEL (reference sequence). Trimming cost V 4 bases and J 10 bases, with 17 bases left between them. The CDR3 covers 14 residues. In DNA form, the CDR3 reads TGTGCCAGCAGCCCCAGCTCCTCGGAGGGGGAGCAGTTCTTC. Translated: CASSPSSSEGEQFF.

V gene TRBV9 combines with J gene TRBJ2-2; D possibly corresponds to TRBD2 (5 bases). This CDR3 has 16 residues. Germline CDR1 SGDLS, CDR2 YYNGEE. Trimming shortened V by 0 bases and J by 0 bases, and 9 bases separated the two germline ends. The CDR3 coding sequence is TGTGCCAGCAGCGTAGCTTTCGGGGCGAACACCGGGGAGCTGTTTTTT. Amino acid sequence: CASSVAFGANTGELFF.

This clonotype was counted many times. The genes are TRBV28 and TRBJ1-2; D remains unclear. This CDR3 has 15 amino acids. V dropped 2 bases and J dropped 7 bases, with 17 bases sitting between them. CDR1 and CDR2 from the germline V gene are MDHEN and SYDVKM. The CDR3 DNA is TGTGCCAGCAGTTTAAGAGACGATTTCAGCGGTGGCTACACCTTC. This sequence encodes CASSLRDDFSGGYTF.

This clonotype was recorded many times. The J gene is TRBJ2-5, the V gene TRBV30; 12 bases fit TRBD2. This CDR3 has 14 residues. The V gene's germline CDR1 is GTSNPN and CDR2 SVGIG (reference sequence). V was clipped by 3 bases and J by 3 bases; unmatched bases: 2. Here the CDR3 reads CAWSRLAGEETQYF. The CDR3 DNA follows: TGTGCCTGGAGCCGACTAGCGGGAGAAGAGACCCAGTACTTC. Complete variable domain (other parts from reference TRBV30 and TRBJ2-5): SQTIHQWPATLVQPVGSPLSLECTVEGTSNPNLYWYRQAAGRGLQLLFYSVGIGQISSEVPQNLSASRPQDRQFILSSKKLLLSDSGFYLCAWSRLAGEETQYFGPGTRLLVL.

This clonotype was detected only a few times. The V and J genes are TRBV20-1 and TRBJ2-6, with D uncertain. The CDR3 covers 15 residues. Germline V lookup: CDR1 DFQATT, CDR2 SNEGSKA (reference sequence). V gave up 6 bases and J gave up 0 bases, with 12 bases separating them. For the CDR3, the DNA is TGCAGTGCCCTCCATATAAGCTCTGGGGCCAACGTCCTGACTTTC. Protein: CSALHISSGANVLTF.

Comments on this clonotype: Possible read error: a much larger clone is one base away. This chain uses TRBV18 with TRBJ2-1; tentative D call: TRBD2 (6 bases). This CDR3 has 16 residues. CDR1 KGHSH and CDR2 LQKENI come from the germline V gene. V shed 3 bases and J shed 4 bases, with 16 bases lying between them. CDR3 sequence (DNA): TGTGCCAGCTCACCCCCTAGCAGGAGGGGATACAATGAGCAGTTCTTC. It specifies CASSPPSRRGYNEQFF.

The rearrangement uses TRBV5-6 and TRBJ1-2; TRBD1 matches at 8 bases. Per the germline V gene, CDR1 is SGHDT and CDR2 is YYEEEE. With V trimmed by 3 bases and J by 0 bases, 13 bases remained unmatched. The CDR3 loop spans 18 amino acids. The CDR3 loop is CASSSQDREYEANYGYTF. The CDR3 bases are TGTGCCAGCAGCTCCCAGGACAGGGAATACGAGGCTAACTATGGCTACACCTTC.

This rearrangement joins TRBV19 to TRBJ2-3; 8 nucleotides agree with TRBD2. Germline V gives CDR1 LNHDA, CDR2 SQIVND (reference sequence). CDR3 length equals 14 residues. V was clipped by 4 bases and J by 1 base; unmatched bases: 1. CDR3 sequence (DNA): TGTGCCAGTAGTACGACTAGCGGCACAGATACGCAGTATTTT. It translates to CASSTTSGTDTQYF.

The CDR3 spells CASSDPTGELFF. In DNA form, the CDR3 reads TGTGCCAGCAGTGACCCCACCGGGGAGCTGTTTTTT. This chain connects TRBV2 to TRBJ2-2; D remains ambiguous. Germline V CDR1 and CDR2: SNHLY, FYNNEI. CDR3 length equals 12 residues. Trimming removed 3 bases from V and 4 bases from J, with 3 bases in between.

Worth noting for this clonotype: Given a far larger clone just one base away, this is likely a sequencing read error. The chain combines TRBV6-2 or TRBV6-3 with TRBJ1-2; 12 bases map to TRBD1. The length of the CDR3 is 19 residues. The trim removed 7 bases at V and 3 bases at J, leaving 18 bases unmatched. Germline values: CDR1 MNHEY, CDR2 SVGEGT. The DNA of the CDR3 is TGTGCCAGCAATTTCCCCCAGGCCGGGACAGGGGGCGATTACTATGGCTACACCTTC. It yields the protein CASNFPQAGTGGDYYGYTF.

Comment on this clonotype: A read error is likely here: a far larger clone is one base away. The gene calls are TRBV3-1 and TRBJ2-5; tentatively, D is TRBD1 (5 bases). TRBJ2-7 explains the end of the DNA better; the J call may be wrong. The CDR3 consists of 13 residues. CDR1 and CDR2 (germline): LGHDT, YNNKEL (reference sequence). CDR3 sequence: CASSHSDRAEQYF. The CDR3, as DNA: TGTGCCAGCAGCCATTCCGACAGAGCCGAGCAGTACTTC.

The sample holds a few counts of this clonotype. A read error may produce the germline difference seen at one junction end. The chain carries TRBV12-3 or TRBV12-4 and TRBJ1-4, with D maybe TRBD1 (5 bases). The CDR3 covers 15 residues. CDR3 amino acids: CASSLLRGYNGKLFF. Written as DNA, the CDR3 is TGTGCCAGCAGTTTGTTAAGGGGTTATAATGGAAAACTGTTTTTT.

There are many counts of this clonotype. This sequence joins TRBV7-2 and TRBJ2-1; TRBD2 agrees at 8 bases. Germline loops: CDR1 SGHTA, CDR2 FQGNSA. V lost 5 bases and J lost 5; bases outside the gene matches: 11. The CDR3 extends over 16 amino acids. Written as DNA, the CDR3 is TGTGCCAGCAGCCGAGTCAGACTAGCGAGCGACAATGAGCAGTTCTTC. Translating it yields CASSRVRLASDNEQFF.

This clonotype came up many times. The CDR3 coding sequence is TGTGCCAGCAGCTTAGGCACACTCCTCCAGGCAACTAATGAAAAACTGTTTTTT. This gives the protein CASSLGTLLQATNEKLFF. The chain carries TRBV11-2 and TRBJ1-4; D is uncertain. V was pared by 1 base and J by 0 bases, with 15 bases between. Looked up from germline, CDR1 is SGHAT and CDR2 is FQNNGV. The CDR3 is 18 amino acids.

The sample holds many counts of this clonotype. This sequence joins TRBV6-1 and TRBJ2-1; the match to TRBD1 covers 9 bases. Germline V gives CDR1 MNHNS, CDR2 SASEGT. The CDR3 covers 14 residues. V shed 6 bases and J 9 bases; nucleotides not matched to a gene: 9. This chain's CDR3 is CASRVQGARGEQFF. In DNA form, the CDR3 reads TGTGCCAGCAGGGTACAGGGGGCGCGGGGTGAGCAGTTCTTC.

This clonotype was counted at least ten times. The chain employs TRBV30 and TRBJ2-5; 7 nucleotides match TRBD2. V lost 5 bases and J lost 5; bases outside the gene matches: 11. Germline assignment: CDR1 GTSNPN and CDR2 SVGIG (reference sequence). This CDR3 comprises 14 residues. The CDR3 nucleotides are TGTGCCTGGGGGGAGGGACCCTTAGCGGAGACCCAGTACTTC. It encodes CAWGEGPLAETQYF.

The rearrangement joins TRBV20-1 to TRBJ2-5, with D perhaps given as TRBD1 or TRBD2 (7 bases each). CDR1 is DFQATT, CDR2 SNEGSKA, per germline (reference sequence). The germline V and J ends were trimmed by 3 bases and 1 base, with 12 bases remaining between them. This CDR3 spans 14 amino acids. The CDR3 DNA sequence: TGCAGTGCTAGTGCAGGGGGGGGCCAAGAGACCCAGTACTTC. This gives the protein CSASAGGGQETQYF.

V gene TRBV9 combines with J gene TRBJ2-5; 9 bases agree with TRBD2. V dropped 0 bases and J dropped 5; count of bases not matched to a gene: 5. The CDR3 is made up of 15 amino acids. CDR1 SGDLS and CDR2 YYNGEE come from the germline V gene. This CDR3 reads CASSVVAGGWETQYF. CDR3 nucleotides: TGTGCCAGCAGCGTAGTTGCGGGAGGGTGGGAGACCCAGTACTTC.

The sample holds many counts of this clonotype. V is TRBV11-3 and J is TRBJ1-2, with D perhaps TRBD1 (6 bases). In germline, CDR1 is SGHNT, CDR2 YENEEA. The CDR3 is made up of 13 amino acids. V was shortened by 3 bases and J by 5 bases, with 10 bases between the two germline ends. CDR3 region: CASSFGQKYGYTF. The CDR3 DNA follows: TGTGCCAGCAGCTTCGGACAGAAATATGGCTACACCTTC.

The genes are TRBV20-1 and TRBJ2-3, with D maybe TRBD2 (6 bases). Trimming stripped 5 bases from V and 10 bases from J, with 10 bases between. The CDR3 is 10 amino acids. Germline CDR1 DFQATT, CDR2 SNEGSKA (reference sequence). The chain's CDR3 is CSADRDSQYF. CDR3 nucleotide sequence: TGCAGTGCTGACCGGGACTCGCAGTATTTT.

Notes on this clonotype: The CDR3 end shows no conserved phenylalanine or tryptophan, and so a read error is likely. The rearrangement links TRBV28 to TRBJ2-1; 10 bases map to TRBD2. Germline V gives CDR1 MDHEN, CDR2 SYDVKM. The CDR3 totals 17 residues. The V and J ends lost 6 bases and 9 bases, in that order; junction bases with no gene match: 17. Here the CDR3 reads CASRPPLTSGPLGEQFS. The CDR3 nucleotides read TGTGCCAGCAGACCCCCCCTGACTAGCGGGCCCTTGGGTGAGCAGTTCTCC.

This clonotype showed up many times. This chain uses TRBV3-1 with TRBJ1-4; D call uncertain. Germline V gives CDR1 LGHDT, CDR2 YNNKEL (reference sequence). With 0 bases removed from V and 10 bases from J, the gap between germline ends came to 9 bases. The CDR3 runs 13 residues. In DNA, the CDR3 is TGTGCCAGCAGCCAAGAGGCCCAGCCAAAACTGTTTTTT. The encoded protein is CASSQEAQPKLFF.

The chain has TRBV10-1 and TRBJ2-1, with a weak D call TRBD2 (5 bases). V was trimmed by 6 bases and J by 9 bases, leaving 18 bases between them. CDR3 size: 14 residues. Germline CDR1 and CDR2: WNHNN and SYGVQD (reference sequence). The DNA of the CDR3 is TGCGCCAGCAGCCGAGGACTGGTGTTGGGTGAGCAGTTCTTC. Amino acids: CASSRGLVLGEQFF.

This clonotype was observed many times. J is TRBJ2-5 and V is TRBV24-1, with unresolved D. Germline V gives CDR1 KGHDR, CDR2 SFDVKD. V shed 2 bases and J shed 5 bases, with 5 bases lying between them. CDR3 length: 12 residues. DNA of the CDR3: TGTGCCACCAGTGATTCATTGGAGACCCAGTACTTC. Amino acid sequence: CATSDSLETQYF.

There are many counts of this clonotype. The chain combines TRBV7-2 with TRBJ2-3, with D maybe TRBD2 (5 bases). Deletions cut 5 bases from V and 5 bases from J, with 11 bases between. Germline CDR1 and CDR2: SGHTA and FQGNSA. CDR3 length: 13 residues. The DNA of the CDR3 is TGTGCCAGCAGCCCCACGGAGGAAGATACGCAGTATTTT. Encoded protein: CASSPTEEDTQYF.

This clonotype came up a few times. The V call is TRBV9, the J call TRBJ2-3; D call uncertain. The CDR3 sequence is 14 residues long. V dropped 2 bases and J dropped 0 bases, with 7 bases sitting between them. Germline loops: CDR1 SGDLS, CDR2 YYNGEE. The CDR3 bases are TGTGCCAGCAGCGTCTGGGTAAGCACAGATACGCAGTATTTT. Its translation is CASSVWVSTDTQYF.

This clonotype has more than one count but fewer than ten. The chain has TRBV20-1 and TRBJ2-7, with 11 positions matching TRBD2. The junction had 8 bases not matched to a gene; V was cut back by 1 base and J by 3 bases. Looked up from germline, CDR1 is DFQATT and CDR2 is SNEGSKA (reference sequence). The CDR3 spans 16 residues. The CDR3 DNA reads TGCAGTGCTAGAGGTTCCTACACTAGCGGGGGCTACGAGCAGTACTTC. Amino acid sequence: CSARGSYTSGGYEQYF.

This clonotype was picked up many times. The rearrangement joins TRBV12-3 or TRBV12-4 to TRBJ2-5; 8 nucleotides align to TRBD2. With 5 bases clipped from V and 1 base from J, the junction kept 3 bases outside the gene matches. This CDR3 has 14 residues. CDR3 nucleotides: TGTGCCAGCAGTGATACTAGCGGCCAAGAGACCCAGTACTTC. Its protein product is CASSDTSGQETQYF.

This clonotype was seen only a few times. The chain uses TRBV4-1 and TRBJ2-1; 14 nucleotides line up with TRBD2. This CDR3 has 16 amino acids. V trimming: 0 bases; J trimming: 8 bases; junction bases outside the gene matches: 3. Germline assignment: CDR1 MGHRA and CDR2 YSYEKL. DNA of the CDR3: TGCGCCAGCAGCCAAGAGACTAGCGGGAGGGTCGATGAGCAGTTCTTC. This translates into CASSQETSGRVDEQFF.

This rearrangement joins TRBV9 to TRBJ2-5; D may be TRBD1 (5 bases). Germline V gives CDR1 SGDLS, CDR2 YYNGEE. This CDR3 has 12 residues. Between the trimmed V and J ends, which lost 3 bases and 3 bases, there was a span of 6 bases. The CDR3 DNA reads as TGTGCCAGCAGCGCACAGGAAGAGACCCAGTACTTC. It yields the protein CASSAQEETQYF. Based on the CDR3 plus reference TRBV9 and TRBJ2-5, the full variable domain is DSGVTQTPKHLITATGQRVTLRCSPRSGDLSVYWYQQSLDQGLQFLIQYYNGEERAKGNILERFSAQQFPDLHSELNLSSLELGDSALYFCASSAQEETQYFGPGTRLLVL.

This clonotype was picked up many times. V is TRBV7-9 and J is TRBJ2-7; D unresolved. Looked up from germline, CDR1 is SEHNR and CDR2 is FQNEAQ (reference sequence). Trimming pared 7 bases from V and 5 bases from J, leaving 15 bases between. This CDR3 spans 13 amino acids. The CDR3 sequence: CASTLRGRNEQYF. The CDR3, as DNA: TGTGCCAGCACCCTTCGAGGCCGGAACGAGCAGTACTTC.

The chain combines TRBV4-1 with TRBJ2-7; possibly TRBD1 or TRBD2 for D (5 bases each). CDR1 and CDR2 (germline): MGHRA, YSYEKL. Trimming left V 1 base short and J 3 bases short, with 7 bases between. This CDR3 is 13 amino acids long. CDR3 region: CASSQVGGYEQYF. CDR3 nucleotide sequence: TGCGCCAGCAGCCAAGTTGGGGGCTACGAGCAGTACTTC.